This entry lists 15 T cell receptor beta chains sequenced from one sample in a study of Graves' ophthalmopathy and Graves' hyperthyroidism. CDR3 regions of TCR beta were amplified from RNA transcripts. Scientists carried out first-round RT-PCR using HTBI primers and then a second-round multiplex PCR. A single record per CDR3 protein comes from TCRdb applying MiXCR to the multiplex PCR reads. The data show about 1.1 million distinct CDR3 sequences, about two fifths seen once. The sequenced material came from peripheral blood or thyroid tissue (not recorded which). The receptors come from an adult man with Graves' hyperthyroidism.

This clonotype has at least ten counts. The V call is TRBV20-1, the J call TRBJ1-1, with 8 bases matching TRBD1. CDR1 and CDR2 (germline): DFQATT, SNEGSKA (reference sequence). J gave up 5 bases and V 0 bases, and 11 bases lay outside the gene matches. CDR3 size: 16 residues. The CDR3, as DNA: TGCAGTGCTAGAGATCTGGCAGGGGGCTTGCGTACTGAAGCTTTCTTT. Its protein is CSARDLAGGLRTEAFF.

V usage is TRBV4-1 and J usage is TRBJ1-2; D is undetermined. The germline V and J ends were trimmed by 0 bases and 0 bases, with 11 bases remaining between them. The CDR3 runs to 16 residues. Germline CDR1 reads MGHRA; CDR2 reads YSYEKL. The CDR3 bases are TGCGCCAGCAGCCAAGATTTGGGCAGTCCTAACTATGGCTACACCTTC. Protein sequence: CASSQDLGSPNYGYTF.

This clonotype was seen a handful of times. This sequence joins TRBV5-1 and TRBJ2-7; 8 bases are shared with TRBD2. After removal of 3 bases from V and 0 bases from J, the junction contained 5 bases not matched to a gene. In germline, CDR1 is SGHRS, CDR2 YFSETQ. This CDR3 has 15 amino acids. The CDR3 DNA reads as TGCGCCAGCAGCTATAGCGGGGAGAGCTCCTACGAGCAGTACTTC. Its protein is CASSYSGESSYEQYF.

The gene calls are TRBV29-1 and TRBJ1-3; no firm D call. The V and J ends lost 0 bases and 0 bases respectively, with 15 bases between them. This CDR3 comprises 17 residues. The germline gives CDR1 SQVTM, CDR2 ANQGSEA. CDR3 region: CSVEDQRGTSSGNTIYF. The DNA for the CDR3 is TGCAGCGTTGAAGACCAGCGGGGAACGAGCTCTGGAAACACCATATATTTT.

Only a few counts were recorded for this clonotype. The chain carries TRBV7-9 and TRBJ2-7, with unresolved D. CDR1 and CDR2 from the germline V gene are SEHNR and FQNEAQ (reference sequence). V was clipped by 4 bases and J by 2 bases, with 18 bases between them. The CDR3 contains 16 residues. The CDR3 DNA reads TGTGCCAGCAGCTCTTCCGGGCCAAACGTCGCCTACGAGCAGTACTTC. It specifies CASSSSGPNVAYEQYF.

This clonotype was found a few times. This CDR3 reads CASSLSGLGGEQYF. In nucleotides, the CDR3 is TGTGCCAGCAGTTTGTCGGGACTAGGAGGCGAGCAGTACTTC. The rearrangement links TRBV27 to TRBJ2-7; TRBD2 matches 8 bases. Germline V gene sequence: CDR1 MNHEY, CDR2 SMNVEV (reference sequence). This CDR3 comprises 14 residues. The V and J ends lost 3 bases and 6 bases, in that order; junction bases with no gene match: 7.

The sample holds many counts of this clonotype. V gene TRBV11-2 combines with J gene TRBJ1-1, with 7 bases matching TRBD1. Trimming removed 5 bases from V and 6 bases from J; junction bases left unmatched: 9. This CDR3 has 14 residues. Germline values: CDR1 SGHAT, CDR2 FQNNGV. The CDR3 loop reads CASSLRQGSPEAFF. CDR3 bases: TGTGCCAGCAGCCTAAGACAGGGAAGCCCTGAAGCTTTCTTT.

This clonotype occurred many times. The chain employs TRBV14 and TRBJ2-7; no clear D. The CDR3 is made up of 12 amino acids. V lost 1 base and J lost 4, with 5 bases in between. The germline CDR1 and CDR2 sequences are SGHDN and FVKESK. CDR3 in amino acids: CASSQVEYEQYF. The CDR3 nucleotides are TGTGCCAGCAGCCAAGTCGAGTACGAGCAGTACTTC.

This clonotype was found many times. This chain uses TRBV10-3 with TRBJ1-2, with 8 bases aligning to TRBD1. Germline assignment: CDR1 ENHRY and CDR2 SYGVKD. With V trimmed by 10 bases and J by 4 bases, 11 bases remained unmatched. This CDR3 spans 14 amino acids. CDR3 nucleotides: TGTGCCAGCAGCACCGGGACAGGCGCCTATGGCTACACCTTC. The encoded protein is CASSTGTGAYGYTF.

The V gene is TRBV4-3, the J gene TRBJ2-6, with 8 bases aligning to TRBD1. The CDR3 is 17 residues long. V lost 6 bases, J lost 0 bases, and 7 bases stayed unmatched. Germline V gives CDR1 LGHNA, CDR2 YSLEER. CDR3: CASSRTTGGSGANVLTF. The CDR3, as DNA: TGCGCCAGCAGTCGAACTACAGGGGGCTCTGGGGCCAACGTCCTGACTTTC.

This clonotype was detected a few times. This sequence joins TRBV20-1 and TRBJ2-7, with a weak D call TRBD2 (6 bases). This CDR3 is 15 amino acids long. CDR1 and CDR2 from the germline V gene are DFQATT and SNEGSKA (reference sequence). The V end lost 5 bases, the J end lost 3 bases, and 20 bases lay between the germline ends. The CDR3: CSAGNERDSDYEQYF. As DNA, the CDR3 is TGCAGTGCTGGGAACGAACGGGACTCTGACTACGAGCAGTACTTC.

This clonotype was counted many times. The gene calls are TRBV10-1 and TRBJ2-5, with 13 bases fitting TRBD2. Germline values: CDR1 WNHNN, CDR2 SYGVQD (reference sequence). V lost 6 bases, J lost 3 bases, and 10 bases stayed unmatched. The CDR3 is 17 residues long. The CDR3 coding sequence is TGCGCCAGCAGGCCCCCGGGACTAGCGGGACCCGAAGAGACCCAGTACTTC. It encodes CASRPPGLAGPEETQYF.

The chain couples TRBV20-1 to TRBJ1-6; possibly TRBD1 for D (6 bases). The CDR3 sequence is 13 residues long. Germline CDR1 is DFQATT and CDR2 is SNEGSKA (reference sequence). V shed 0 bases and J shed 10 bases, with 10 bases lying between them. Here the CDR3 DNA reads TGCAGTGCTAGAGAACAGGGTGGCTCACCCCTCCACTTT. It codes for CSAREQGGSPLHF.

The chain uses TRBV6-5 and TRBJ2-7; tentative D call: TRBD1 (5 bases). The CDR3 is 14 amino acids. CDR1 is MNHEY, CDR2 SVGAGI, per germline. The V end lost 2 bases, the J end lost 5 bases, and 13 bases lay between the germline ends. CDR3 coding DNA: TGTGCCAGCAGTTACGAGGCAGGGCGGAACGAGCAGTACTTC. Encoded protein: CASSYEAGRNEQYF.

V gene TRBV7-9 combines with J gene TRBJ2-7; no reliable D call. The CDR3 is 10 residues long. V was trimmed by 11 bases and J by 4 bases, leaving 9 bases between them. Germline CDR1 SEHNR, CDR2 FQNEAQ (reference sequence). In DNA form, the CDR3 reads TGTGCCCGCGACCCATACGAGCAGTACTTC. This sequence encodes CARDPYEQYF.